These 20 T cell receptor beta chains were all obtained from the same sample, sequenced in a study of T cell responses to AZD1222 COVID-19 vaccine. Assay: immunoSEQ multiplex PCR; the TCRdb copy retains only in-frame clones and omits some. This sample has 100,000 or so clones, with less than 90% found just once. Sequenced material: peripheral blood, taken on day 0 of AZD1222 vaccination. All receptors come from an adult in good health.

CDR3 region: CATSRRGGDEKLFF. CDR3 nucleotide sequence: TGTGCCACCTCAAGGCGGGGTGGAGATGAAAAACTGTTTTTT. The V and J genes are TRBV6-5 and TRBJ1-4; D unresolved. Germline-derived CDR1 and CDR2 are MNHEY and SVGAGI. CDR3 length equals 14 residues. Between the trimmed V and J ends, which lost 10 bases and 6 bases, there was a span of 18 bases.

V and J are TRBV3-1 (or the pseudogene TRBV3-2) and TRBJ1-5; D is uncertain. CDR3 size: 14 residues. From germline, CDR1 is LGHDT and CDR2 YNNKEL (reference sequence). The ends were cut back, 8 bases at V and 6 bases at J, with 17 bases in the middle. CDR3: CASQFSLLGQPQHF. The CDR3 region has the DNA TGTGCCAGCCAGTTCAGTTTGTTGGGTCAGCCCCAGCATTTT.

The V gene is TRBV7-8, the J gene TRBJ1-3, with D perhaps matching TRBD1 (5 bases). The germline V gene encodes CDR1 SGHVS and CDR2 FQNEAQ. The V gene lost 5 bases and the J gene lost 2 bases, with 13 bases spanning the gap. This CDR3 has 15 amino acids. Here the CDR3 DNA reads TGTGCCAGCAGCCCTGGGGGGGAAACTGGAAACACCATATATTTT. Its translation is CASSPGGETGNTIYF.

The chain carries TRBV7-2 and TRBJ1-5, with 11 bases that match TRBD1. Germline CDR1 and CDR2: SGHTA and FQGNSA. The CDR3 spans 15 residues. V gave up 5 bases and J gave up 5 bases; unmatched junction bases: 5. This CDR3 is CASSPDRGHDQPQHF. As DNA, the CDR3 is TGTGCCAGCAGCCCGGACAGGGGGCATGATCAGCCCCAGCATTTT.

This chain joins TRBV7-2 and TRBJ2-7; D unclear. The CDR3 is 14 residues long. V lost 0 bases, J lost 2 bases, and 8 bases lay in between. From germline, CDR1 is SGHTA and CDR2 FQGNSA. This CDR3 is CASSLAGPTYEQYF. CDR3 nucleotide sequence: TGTGCCAGCAGCTTAGCAGGGCCCACCTACGAGCAGTACTTC.

The gene calls are TRBV7-2 and TRBJ2-7, with TRBD2 matching 9 bases. CDR3 length: 13 residues. The germline V gene encodes CDR1 SGHTA and CDR2 FQGNSA. The ends lost 6 bases at V and 2 bases at J; junction bases unmatched: 2. CDR3 loop: CASRLAGTYEQYF. The CDR3 DNA reads TGTGCCAGCAGACTAGCGGGCACCTACGAGCAGTACTTC.

The gene calls are TRBV7-9 and TRBJ1-1; D is possibly TRBD1 (6 bases). Germline V gives CDR1 SEHNR, CDR2 FQNEAQ (reference sequence). V was cut by 3 bases and J by 0 bases, with 14 bases left in between. This CDR3 region has 16 residues. CDR3 in amino acids: CASSFTLQGLNTEAFF. Here the CDR3 DNA reads TGTGCCAGCAGCTTCACCCTACAGGGATTGAACACTGAAGCTTTCTTT. Using reference TRBV7-9 and TRBJ1-1 for the parts outside the CDR3, the full variable domain is DTGVSQNPRHKITKRGQNVTFRCDPISEHNRLYWYRQTLGQGPEFLTYFQNEAQLEKSRLLSDRFSAERPKGSFSTLEIQRTEQGDSAMYLCASSFTLQGLNTEAFFGQGTRLTVV.

As regards this clone: At one boundary the junction diverges from the germline segment, which might be a read error. The V and J genes are TRBV28 and TRBJ1-5, with unresolved D. CDR3 length equals 15 residues. Germline V lookup: CDR1 MDHEN, CDR2 SYDVKM. In DNA, the CDR3 is TGTGTCAGCAGTTTCAGCAACACCCCCAATCAGCCCCAGCATTTT. Translation: CVSSFSNTPNQPQHF.

The CDR3 DNA reads TGTGCCAGCAGCCGAATAGGGCTAGCGGGAGATACGCAGTATTTT. This codes for CASSRIGLAGDTQYF. This chain connects TRBV6-5 to TRBJ2-3; 8 bases are a match to TRBD2. The V and J ends lost 6 bases and 5 bases, in that order; junction bases with no gene match: 10. Germline V gives CDR1 MNHEY, CDR2 SVGAGI. The CDR3 contains 15 residues.

There are a few counts of this clone. This chain joins TRBV5-1 and TRBJ1-6; maybe TRBD1 (5 bases). Trimming cost V 4 bases and J 1 base, with 12 bases left between them. This CDR3 has 16 residues. Germline CDR1 and CDR2: SGHRS and YFSETQ. The CDR3 spells CASSQGAFSYNSPLHF. CDR3 nucleotides: TGCGCCAGCAGCCAAGGGGCTTTTTCCTATAATTCACCCCTCCACTTT.

The chain employs TRBV6-5 and TRBJ2-1; TRBD2 is a possible D gene (6 bases). Germline V gives CDR1 MNHEY, CDR2 SVGAGI. Trimming shortened V by 6 bases and J by 3 bases, and 12 bases separated the two germline ends. CDR3 length: 14 amino acids. DNA for the CDR3: TGTGCCAGCAGCCCCGGGGGAATCTACAATGAGCAGTTCTTC. This sequence encodes CASSPGGIYNEQFF.

This clone occurred a few times. The CDR3 protein is CASSSGAGYGYTF. Written as DNA, the CDR3 is TGTGCCAGCAGTTCAGGGGCGGGCTATGGCTACACCTTC. The rearrangement uses TRBV28 and TRBJ1-2; possibly TRBD1 for D (6 bases). Per germline, CDR1 MDHEN and CDR2 SYDVKM. Trimming pared 4 bases from V and 4 bases from J, leaving 10 bases between. The CDR3 runs to 13 residues.

This chain connects TRBV10-1 to TRBJ1-1; 7 bases are a match to TRBD1. With V trimmed by 6 bases and J by 5 bases, 6 bases remained unmatched. Germline values: CDR1 WNHNN, CDR2 SYGVQD (reference sequence). The CDR3 has 13 residues. The CDR3 sequence: CASRDRSGTEAFF. The CDR3 DNA reads as TGCGCCAGCAGGGACAGGTCGGGTACTGAAGCTTTCTTT.

The chain links TRBV2 to TRBJ2-2; perhaps TRBD2 as D (5 bases). CDR3 size: 21 residues. V was shortened by 3 bases and J by 1 base, with 27 bases between the two germline ends. Germline values: CDR1 SNHLY, CDR2 FYNNEI. CDR3 DNA: TGTGCCAGCAGTGATTCGGGCCGAGCCAGCGGATCCCGAGAGAACACCGGGGAGCTGTTTTTT. This encodes CASSDSGRASGSRENTGELFF.

The chain joins TRBV28 to TRBJ1-3, with 8 bases lining up with TRBD1. Germline V gene sequence: CDR1 MDHEN, CDR2 SYDVKM. The CDR3 has 17 residues. After removal of 4 bases from V and 7 bases from J, the junction contained 15 bases not matched to a gene. The CDR3, as DNA: TGTGCCAGCAGTTCAGGAGACAGGGGTGGAAGAGTGAACACCATATATTTT. Translation gives CASSSGDRGGRVNTIYF.

The count of this clone is one. This chain links TRBV19 with TRBJ1-5; TRBD1 aligns across 7 bases. Looked up from germline, CDR1 is LNHDA and CDR2 is SQIVND (reference sequence). The J segment lost 7 bases and the V segment lost 5 bases, leaving 8 bases of the junction unmatched. There are 14 residues in the CDR3. The CDR3 coding sequence is TGTGCCAGTAGTGATTCAGGGGGAGGACAGCCCCAGCATTTT. It codes for CASSDSGGGQPQHF.

V and J are TRBV9 and TRBJ2-6; D is undetermined. V was clipped by 3 bases and J by 2 bases, with 12 bases between them. CDR1 is SGDLS, CDR2 YYNGEE, per germline. This CDR3 contains 16 residues. DNA of the CDR3: TGTGCCAGCAGCGGTAGGGCCGCAGCTGGGGCCAACGTCCTGACTTTC. It specifies CASSGRAAAGANVLTF.

V gene TRBV7-8 combines with J gene TRBJ2-7; D remains unclear. Germline CDR1 reads SGHVS; CDR2 reads FQNEAQ. V was pared by 5 bases and J by 3 bases, with 8 bases between. The CDR3 extends over 12 amino acids. The CDR3 sequence is CASSPDRYEQYF. The CDR3, as DNA: TGTGCCAGCAGCCCGGACCGCTACGAGCAGTACTTC.

J is TRBJ1-4 and V is TRBV14, with a possible D match to TRBD1 (6 bases). Per germline, CDR1 SGHDN and CDR2 FVKESK. The CDR3 spans 15 residues. Trimming shortened V by 4 bases and J by 8 bases, and 17 bases separated the two germline ends. The CDR3 coding sequence is TGTGCCAGCAGCCTCACCCGGGGGCGGGGCGAAAAACTGTTTTTT. This gives the protein CASSLTRGRGEKLFF. Using reference TRBV14 and TRBJ1-4 for the parts outside the CDR3, the full variable domain is EAGVTQFPSHSVIEKGQTVTLRCDPISGHDNLYWYRRVMGKEIKFLLHFVKESKQDESGMPNNRFLAERTGGTYSTLKVQPAELEDSGVYFCASSLTRGRGEKLFFGSGTQLSVL.

The CDR3 spells CASSYPTGYQETQYF. In DNA, the CDR3 is TGTGCCAGCAGCTACCCCACAGGATACCAAGAGACCCAGTACTTC. The chain employs TRBV7-9 and TRBJ2-5; TRBD1 might be the D (5 bases). From germline, CDR1 is SEHNR and CDR2 FQNEAQ (reference sequence). This CDR3 has 15 residues. Trimming pared 4 bases from V and 0 bases from J, leaving 12 bases between.